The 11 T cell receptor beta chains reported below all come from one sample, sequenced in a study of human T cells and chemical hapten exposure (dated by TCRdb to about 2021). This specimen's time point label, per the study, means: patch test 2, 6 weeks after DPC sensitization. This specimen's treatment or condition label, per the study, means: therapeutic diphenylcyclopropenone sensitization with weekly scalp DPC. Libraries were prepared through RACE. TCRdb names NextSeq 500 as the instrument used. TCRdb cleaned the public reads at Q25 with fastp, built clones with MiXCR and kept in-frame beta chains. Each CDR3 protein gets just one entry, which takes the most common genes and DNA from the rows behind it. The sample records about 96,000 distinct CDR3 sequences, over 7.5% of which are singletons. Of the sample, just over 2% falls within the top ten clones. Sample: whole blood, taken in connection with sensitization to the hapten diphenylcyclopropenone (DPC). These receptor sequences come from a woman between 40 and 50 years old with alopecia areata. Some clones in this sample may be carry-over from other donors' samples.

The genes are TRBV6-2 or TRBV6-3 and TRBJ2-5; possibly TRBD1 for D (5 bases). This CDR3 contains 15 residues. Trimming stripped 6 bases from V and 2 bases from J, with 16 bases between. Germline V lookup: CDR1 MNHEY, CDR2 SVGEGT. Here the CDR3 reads CASRPADRSQETQYF. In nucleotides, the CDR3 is TGTGCCAGCAGGCCTGCAGACAGATCACAAGAGACCCAGTACTTC.

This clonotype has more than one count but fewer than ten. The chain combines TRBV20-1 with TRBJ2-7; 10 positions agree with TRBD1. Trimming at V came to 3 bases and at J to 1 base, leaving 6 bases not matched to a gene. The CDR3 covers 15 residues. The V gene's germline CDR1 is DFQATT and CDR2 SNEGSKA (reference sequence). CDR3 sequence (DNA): TGCAGTGCTAGGTCCCCGGGACAGGGGTCCTACGAGCAGTACTTC. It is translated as CSARSPGQGSYEQYF.

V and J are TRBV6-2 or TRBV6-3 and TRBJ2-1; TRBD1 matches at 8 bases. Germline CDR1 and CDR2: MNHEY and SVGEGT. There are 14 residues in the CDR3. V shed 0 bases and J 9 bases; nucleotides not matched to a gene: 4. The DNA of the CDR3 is TGTGCCAGCAGTTACTCGCCAGGGGGCATTGAGCAGTTCTTC. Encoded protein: CASSYSPGGIEQFF.

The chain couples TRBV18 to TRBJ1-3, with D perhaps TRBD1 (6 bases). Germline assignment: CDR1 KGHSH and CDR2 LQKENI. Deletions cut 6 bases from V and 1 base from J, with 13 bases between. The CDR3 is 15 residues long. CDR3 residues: CASSSDSSSGNTIYF. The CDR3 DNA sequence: TGTGCCAGCTCGTCGGACAGCTCGTCTGGAAACACCATATATTTT.

CDR3 in DNA: TGTGCCAGCAGTTTACCAGGGGGACAAGAGACCCAGTACTTC. Residues: CASSLPGGQETQYF. This chain connects TRBV28 to TRBJ2-5, with 7 bases fitting TRBD1. Looked up from germline, CDR1 is MDHEN and CDR2 is SYDVKM. V lost 2 bases to trimming and J lost 2 bases; unmatched junction nucleotides: 2. The CDR3 is 14 residues long.

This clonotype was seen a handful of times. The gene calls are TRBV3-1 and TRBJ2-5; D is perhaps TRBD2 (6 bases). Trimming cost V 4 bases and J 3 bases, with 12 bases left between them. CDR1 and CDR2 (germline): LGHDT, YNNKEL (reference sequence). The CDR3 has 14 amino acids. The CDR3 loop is CASSPLAFKETQYF. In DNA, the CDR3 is TGTGCCAGCAGCCCCCTAGCGTTCAAAGAGACCCAGTACTTC.

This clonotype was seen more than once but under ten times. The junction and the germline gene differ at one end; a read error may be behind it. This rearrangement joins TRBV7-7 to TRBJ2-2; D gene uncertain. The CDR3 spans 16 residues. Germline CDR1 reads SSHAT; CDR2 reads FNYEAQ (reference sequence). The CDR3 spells CASSLGRPDYTGELFF. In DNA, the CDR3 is TGTGCTAGCAGCTTAGGACGGCCAGATTACACCGGGGAGCTGTTTTTT.

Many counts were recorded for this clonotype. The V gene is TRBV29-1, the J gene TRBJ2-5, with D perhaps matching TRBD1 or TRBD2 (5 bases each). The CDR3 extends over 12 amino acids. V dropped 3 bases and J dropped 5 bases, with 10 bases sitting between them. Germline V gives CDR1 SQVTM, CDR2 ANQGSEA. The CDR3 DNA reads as TGCAGCGTTGACAGAGGGGAGGAGACCCAGTACTTC. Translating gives CSVDRGEETQYF.

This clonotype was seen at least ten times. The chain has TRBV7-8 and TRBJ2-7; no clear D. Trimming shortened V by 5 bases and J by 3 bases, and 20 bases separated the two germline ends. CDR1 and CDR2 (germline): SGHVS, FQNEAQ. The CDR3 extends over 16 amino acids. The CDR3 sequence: CASSRRPLLGNYEQYF. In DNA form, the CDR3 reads TGTGCCAGCAGCCGTCGACCGCTGCTTGGGAACTACGAGCAGTACTTC.

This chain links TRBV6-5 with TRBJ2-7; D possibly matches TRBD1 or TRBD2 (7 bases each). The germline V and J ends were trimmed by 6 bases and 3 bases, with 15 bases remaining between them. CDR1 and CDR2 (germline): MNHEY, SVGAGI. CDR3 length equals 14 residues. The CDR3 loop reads CASSHQGGFYEQYF. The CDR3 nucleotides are TGTGCCAGCAGCCATCAGGGGGGGTTCTACGAGCAGTACTTC.

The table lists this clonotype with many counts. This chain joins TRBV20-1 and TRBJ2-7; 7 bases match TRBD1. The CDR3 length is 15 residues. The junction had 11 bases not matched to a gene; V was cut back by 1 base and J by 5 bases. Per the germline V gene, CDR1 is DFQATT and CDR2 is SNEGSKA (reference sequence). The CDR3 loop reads CSARVLLTGNHEQYF. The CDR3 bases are TGCAGTGCTAGAGTCCTGTTGACAGGGAACCACGAGCAGTACTTC.